This TCR beta chain was captured in a study of blood T cells in healthy people across ages. Study in general: Capturing about one barcoded beta molecule per two T cells was achieved by template switching.

CDR1 is DFQATT and CDR2 is SNEGSKA in the germline V gene (reference sequence). This CDR3 has 16 amino acids. The ends were cut back, 5 bases at V and 3 bases at J, with 20 bases in the middle. Whole-study findings and limits: A roughly linear fall in TCR beta diversity per million T cells was seen with increasing age. More naive CD4+ cells and higher diversity were found in long-lived than in aged donors. The CMV status of each donor remained undetermined, and this could have confounded shifts in expanded clonotypes.

Sample-barcoded 5' priming and a J-beta primer mix drove a second PCR of about 6 to 12 cycles. Each CDR3 protein gets one entry after TCRdb re-called the 5' RACE reads with MiXCR. Of 700,000 to 950,000 distinct CDR3 sequences in the sample, over 45% are singletons; the top ten hold about 20%. Details on this clonotype: Antigen specificity is unknown.

The source material was blood. This TCR derives from a man aged 30 to 39 in good health. This chain uses TRBV20-1 with TRBJ2-1, with D maybe TRBD2 (6 bases). CDR3 coding DNA: TGCAGTGCTGTTCTAGCGAACCGGGGAGACTACAATGAGCAGTTCTTC. It encodes CSAVLANRGDYNEQFF.